The rows below give T cell receptor beta chains drawn from one sample of a study of T cell changes during pregnancy in multiple sclerosis. The table came from immunoSEQ multiplex PCR; TCRdb's copy has only in-frame clones and leaves some out. This sample yields about 40,000 clones, of which 80% to 90% are seen a single time; 5.2% belongs to the top ten. This specimen consisted of peripheral blood, obtained in the first trimester of pregnancy. These TCRs come from a female donor in good health, enrolled as a control in a pregnancy study. Both conserved end residues are part of each CDR3. D genes are given only for firm matches.

cdr3_length	d_call	v_call	cdr3_aa
15	TRBD1	TRBV28	CASRPTGGARETQYF
15	TRBD1	TRBV9	CASSGTTGGSYEQYF
14	NA	TRBV10-2	CASTGQIYNSPLHF
14	NA	TRBV11-2	CASSLAGVPETQYF
14	TRBD1	TRBV27	CASSPDRGNQPQHF
15	NA	TRBV2	CACSVPTGVTGELFF
14	NA	TRBV7-6	CASSLGRLVGEQYF
14	NA	TRBV7-9	CASSLGASNDEQFF
16	TRBD1	TRBV5-1	CASSLGDRDSNQPQHF
13	NA	TRBV5-6	CASTLQGTGELFF
16	TRBD2	TRBV4-2	CASSQNTGLAPETQYF
17	NA	TRBV7-2	CASSLEHQFSYNSPLHF
14	NA	TRBV7-9	CASSLRGVNEKLFF
14	TRBD2	TRBV27	CASVNRGGHNEQFF
12	NA	TRBV9	CASSAGLGGYTF
15	NA	TRBV29-1	CSVVGYRGAGNTIYF
13	NA	TRBV15	CATSSVGWDTQYF
15	NA	TRBV6-1	CASSEVAGSTDTQYF
14	TRBD1	TRBV7-9	CASSLGTDNQPQHF
17	NA	TRBV5-6	CASSSKEGPTSNSPLHF
11	NA	TRBV4-1	CASSQGGLLFF
13	NA	TRBV11-3	CASSFTGSDEQYF
15	TRBD1	TRBV7-6	CASSLGWTGGNEQYF
11	TRBD1	TRBV7-9	CAGQGEDTQYF
15	TRBD2	TRBV10-1	CASSRREGVADTQYF
15	NA	TRBV5-1	CASSLAPGVNTEAFF
15	NA	TRBV5-1	CASTLFRQGSNEQFF
14	TRBD1	TRBV28	CASSLTGGATEAFF
17	TRBD1	TRBV28	CASSSGTGALTNEKLFF
17	TRBD1	TRBV7-9	CASSLWNRTGQKGPQHF
14	NA	TRBV6-1	CASNLRATNEKLFF
14	NA	TRBV27	CASSLTGSAYEQYF
17	TRBD2	TRBV19	CASSLLGGAGVHEEQFF
12	NA	TRBV5-1	CASSFTSGELFF
15	NA	TRBV6-5	CASSYSSGLSYGYTF
16	NA	TRBV4-2	CASSQDSGGSSYEQYF
16	TRBD1	TRBV4-3	CASSQGSGDRVTEAFF